This entry lists 10 T cell receptor beta chains sequenced from one sample in a study of T cell responses to AZD1222 COVID-19 vaccine. The data were produced by immunoSEQ multiplex PCR, yet TCRdb's version contains in-frame clones alone and is incomplete. The repertoire holds more than 100,000 clones, with 85% to 95% as singletons. The sequenced sample was peripheral blood, obtained on day 0 of AZD1222 vaccination. All receptors derive from an adult in good health.

This chain connects TRBV11-1 to TRBJ1-1; the match to TRBD1 covers 11 bases. V shed 5 bases, J shed 5 bases, and the junction held 4 bases outside the gene matches. The length of the CDR3 is 14 residues. Germline V gene lookup returns CDR1 SGHAT and CDR2 FQDESV (reference sequence). The CDR3 spells CASSAGTGGTEAFF. For the CDR3, the DNA is TGTGCCAGCAGCGCCGGGACAGGGGGGACTGAAGCTTTCTTT.

This clone was picked up one time. For the CDR3, the DNA is TGTGCCACCAGTGTTTACAATGAGCAGTTCTTC. Its protein is CATSVYNEQFF. The V and J genes are TRBV24-1 and TRBJ2-1, with no clear D. Germline CDR1 and CDR2: KGHDR and SFDVKD. The V end was cut by 5 bases, the J end by 4 bases, with 2 bases between. The CDR3 extends over 11 amino acids.

This rearrangement joins TRBV6-2 or TRBV6-3 to TRBJ1-4; D gene ambiguous. This CDR3 has 14 residues. The V gene's germline CDR1 is MNHEY and CDR2 SVGEGT. V lost 4 bases and J 3 bases, leaving 9 bases between the germline ends. In nucleotides, the CDR3 is TGTGCCAGCAGTTCTCAGATATCTAATGAAAAACTGTTTTTT. Translating gives CASSSQISNEKLFF.

This clone has just a few counts. The rearrangement joins TRBV5-1 to TRBJ1-4; TRBD1 matches 10 bases. V was clipped by 3 bases and J by 15 bases; unmatched bases: 2. This CDR3 is built from 11 residues. Looked up from germline, CDR1 is SGHRS and CDR2 is YFSETQ. CDR3 in amino acids: CASSSGQGVFF. CDR3 sequence (DNA): TGCGCCAGCAGCTCCGGACAGGGGGTGTTTTTT.

The chain carries TRBV30 and TRBJ2-4; 8 bases map to TRBD1. J gave up 3 bases and V 2 bases, and 12 bases lay outside the gene matches. The V gene's germline CDR1 is GTSNPN and CDR2 SVGIG (reference sequence). CDR3 length: 17 amino acids. The CDR3 sequence: CAWSYFRQGADKNIQYF. CDR3 DNA: TGTGCCTGGAGTTATTTCCGTCAGGGGGCTGACAAAAACATTCAGTACTTC. Using reference TRBV30 and TRBJ2-4 for the parts outside the CDR3, the full variable domain is SQTIHQWPATLVQPVGSPLSLECTVEGTSNPNLYWYRQAAGRGLQLLFYSVGIGQISSEVPQNLSASRPQDRQFILSSKKLLLSDSGFYLCAWSYFRQGADKNIQYFGAGTRLSVL.

This clone occurred once. The chain employs TRBV5-4 and TRBJ2-5, with D maybe TRBD2 (6 bases). The V end was cut by 6 bases, the J end by 5 bases, with 20 bases between. The CDR3 length is 15 residues. Germline V lookup: CDR1 SGHNT, CDR2 YYREEE (reference sequence). The CDR3 loop reads CASKPTGTPGETQYF. The DNA of the CDR3 is TGTGCCAGCAAGCCGACCGGGACTCCCGGGGAGACCCAGTACTTC.

This clone showed up just a few times. CDR3 sequence reads: CAIRDGRVLGYTF. In DNA, the CDR3 is TGTGCCATCAGGGACGGACGGGTCCTTGGCTACACCTTC. The chain combines TRBV10-3 with TRBJ1-2; D is undetermined. CDR1 is ENHRY, CDR2 SYGVKD, per germline. V was shortened by 6 bases and J by 7 bases, with 15 bases between the two germline ends. This CDR3 contains 13 residues.

This chain uses TRBV7-9 with TRBJ1-3; D not resolved. Germline CDR1 and CDR2: SEHNR and FQNEAQ (reference sequence). The ends were cut back, 1 base at V and 4 bases at J, with 20 bases in the middle. The CDR3 has 18 amino acids. The CDR3 DNA sequence: TGTGCCAGCAGCTTAGGAATCTGGACGGACCGCCGGGGAAACACCATATATTTT. It yields the protein CASSLGIWTDRRGNTIYF.

The chain combines TRBV24-1 with TRBJ2-6, with 11 bases aligning to TRBD1. CDR3 length: 21 residues. Germline CDR1 and CDR2: KGHDR and SFDVKD. The V and J ends lost 4 bases and 2 bases, in that order; junction bases with no gene match: 15. The CDR3 loop is CATSDSTGTGGQLAGANVLTF. The CDR3 DNA reads TGTGCCACCAGTGACTCCACCGGGACAGGGGGGCAGTTAGCTGGGGCCAACGTCCTGACTTTC.

The chain carries TRBV10-3 and TRBJ1-2; 9 positions agree with TRBD1. J gave up 6 bases and V 0 bases, and 11 bases lay outside the gene matches. CDR3 length equals 17 residues. Looked up from germline, CDR1 is ENHRY and CDR2 is SYGVKD. CDR3 sequence reads: CAISESKVIGTGNGYTF. The CDR3 DNA sequence: TGTGCCATCAGTGAGTCAAAGGTTATCGGGACAGGGAATGGCTACACCTTC.